This TCR beta chain was recovered during a study of vaccination and CD4 T cells after COVID-19. Looking at the study overall: Convalescent patients gave post-COVID blood a median about 100 days post-diagnosis, range 35 to 161. Notes on the study in general: Going from around 20 to 38, median SARS-CoV-2-reactive clonotypes did not rise significantly.

Treatment in this sample: roughly 11-day PBMC culture with coronavirus spike peptide pools or control peptides (ViraFEST assay). With peptide pools, ViraFEST first expanded antigen-specific T cells and afterwards sequenced their TCRs. PCR tests turned positive between March and December 2020, before US Alpha, Beta and Delta variants. Trimming left V 6 bases short and J 3 bases short, with 15 bases between. Germline CDR1 MNHNS, CDR2 SASEGT. The CDR3 length is 14 residues. CD4+ T cells that had been cultured provided DNA sequenced with the Oncomine TCR Beta short-read assay. TCRdb recomputed calls from the PCR reads with MiXCR, one row per CDR3 protein. Of under 20,000 distinct CDR3 sequences listed, more than 25% are singletons. Only a few counts were recorded for this clonotype. As yet, its antigen is unknown.

The rearrangement joins TRBV6-1 to TRBJ2-7, with D perhaps matching TRBD1 or TRBD2 (5 bases each). The sample consisted of cultured CD4+ T cells from blood. This TCR was sampled from a human donor with COVID-19. CDR3 nucleotides: TGTGCCAGCAGACCCGGGACGGCTAGCTACGAGCAGTACTTC. It translates to CASRPGTASYEQYF.